This TCR beta chain was obtained from a study of response to subunit inactivated influenza vaccine. Study-level findings and limits: Each seasonal influenza vaccination recruits few new T cells, the authors suggested.

In its sample, this clonotype was seen a few times. The antigen remains undetermined. A single record per CDR3 protein comes from TCRdb applying MiXCR to the RT-PCR reads. Altogether approximately 730,000 distinct CDR3 sequences are present, approximately 14% being singletons, with the ten largest covering around 7%. Germline CDR1 SGHTA, CDR2 FQGNSA. V was cut by 6 bases and J by 6 bases, with 8 bases left in between. This CDR3 contains 12 residues. Sequenced material: PBMCs from blood, taken 14 days before vaccination. The clonotype comes from a man aged 50-60 years who received an inactivated influenza vaccine. This chain uses TRBV7-2 with TRBJ2-2; no firm D call. The CDR3 nucleotides read TGTGCCAGCAGTACTCCTCCCGGGGAGCTGTTTTTT. Residues: CASSTPPGELFF.